This T cell receptor (beta chain) was captured by sequencing in a study of blood T cell repertoires in COVID-19. In the study's own analysis: Scientists estimated how many nucleated cells there were by amplifying reference gene primers. Method: immunoSEQ multiplex PCR; TCRdb's copy keeps in-frame clones and lacks some. V, J and clone size were drawn from that table, and D and trimming were deduced from the DNA. The sample records 400,000 to 500,000 clones, approximately 87% being singletons. The V and J ends lost 4 bases and 1 base respectively, with 18 bases between them. The CDR3 consists of 17 residues. Germline V gene lookup returns CDR1 SGDLS and CDR2 YYNGEE. Those who participated ranged in age from roughly 18 to 100 years and resided in 20 to 30 US areas.

Sequenced material: PBMCs or T cells enriched from blood (not recorded which). The chain joins TRBV9 to TRBJ2-1, with D perhaps matching TRBD2 (7 bases). This TCR came from a woman in her forties who had recovered from COVID-19. CDR3 DNA: TGTGCCAGCAGCCAAGGCGGCGGGGGCGTTTCCTACAATGAGCAGTTCTTC. This encodes CASSQGGGGVSYNEQFF. The variable domain in full, with the rest retrieved from reference TRBV9 and TRBJ2-1, is DSGVTQTPKHLITATGQRVTLRCSPRSGDLSVYWYQQSLDQGLQFLIQYYNGEERAKGNILERFSAQQFPDLHSELNLSSLELGDSALYFCASSQGGGGVSYNEQFFGPGTRLTVL.